The 12 T cell receptor beta chains reported below all come from one sample, sequenced in a study of vaccination and CD4 T cells after COVID-19. Regarding treatment: roughly 10-day PBMC culture with coronavirus spike peptide pools or control peptides (ViraFEST assay). Researchers collected the unexposed donor's CD4+ T cells before the COVID-19 pandemic (2011-2018). The study sequenced cultured CD4+ T cell DNA using the Oncomine TCR Beta short-read assay. TCRdb redid the calling of the PCR reads with MiXCR, one entry per CDR3 protein. The repertoire has over 5,000 distinct CDR3 sequences, about 34% of them found once; the top ten carry around 24%. These receptors have no known antigen. Sequenced: CD4+ T cells from blood, cultured in vitro. The origin of the receptors is a human donor in good health.

In its sample, this clonotype was seen a few times. This rearrangement joins TRBV21-1 to TRBJ2-7; the listed D gene, TRBD1, was not tested against the DNA. TRBV21-1 is assigned pseudogene status. The CDR3 totals 15 residues. Here the CDR3 reads CASSKGRTGGCEQYF. The CDR3 nucleotides are TGTGCCAGCAGCAAAGGTCGGACAGGGGGCTGCGAGCAGTACTTC.

V usage is TRBV6-1 and J usage is TRBJ2-3; a possible D gene is TRBD1 (5 bases). The CDR3 is made up of 16 amino acids. The germline CDR1 and CDR2 sequences are MNHNS and SASEGT. Trimming took 1 base from V and 0 from J, leaving 11 bases between them. The CDR3 region has the DNA TGTGCCAGCAGTGAAGGCATAGGGGCTAGCACAGATACGCAGTATTTT. Protein sequence: CASSEGIGASTDTQYF.

The chain has TRBV6-5 and TRBJ1-5; no definite D call. Trimming stripped 4 bases from V and 4 bases from J, with 17 bases between. CDR1 is MNHEY and CDR2 is SVGAGI in the germline V gene. The CDR3 runs 16 residues. The CDR3 here is CASSSGSDSRNQPQHF. The CDR3 bases are TGTGCCAGCAGTTCAGGTTCCGATTCCAGGAATCAGCCCCAGCATTTT.

The J gene is TRBJ2-7, the V gene TRBV7-8, with D uncertain. Deletions cut 1 base from V and 3 bases from J, with 7 bases between. Germline V gene sequence: CDR1 SGHVS, CDR2 FQNEAQ. This CDR3 has 13 residues. In DNA form, the CDR3 reads TGTGCCAGCAGCTTAGGTTGGGACTACGAGCAGTACTTC. Protein sequence: CASSLGWDYEQYF.

A remark on this clonotype: A junction boundary mismatches the germline segment, possibly from a read error. This sequence joins TRBV5-1 and TRBJ2-7; possibly TRBD1 for D (6 bases). The CDR3 spans 14 residues. CDR1 is SGHRS and CDR2 is YFSETQ in the germline V gene. For the CDR3, the DNA is TGCGCCAGCAGCTTGGGTCGGGACACCTACGAGCGGTACTTC. Residues: CASSLGRDTYERYF. Filled out from reference TRBV5-1 and TRBJ2-7, the complete variable domain reads KAGVTQTPRYLIKTRGQQVTLSCSPISGHRSVSWYQQTPGQGLQFLFEYFSETQRNKGNFPGRFSGRQFSNSRSEMNVSTLELGDSALYLCASSLGRDTYERYFGPGTRLTVT.

In its sample, this clonotype is large (0.1 to 1%). V is TRBV4-2 and J is TRBJ1-2; TRBD1 might be the D (5 bases). Germline V gives CDR1 LGHNA, CDR2 YNFKEQ. Trimming took off 3 bases at V and 7 bases at J, with 9 bases between the two ends. The CDR3 is 12 residues long. The CDR3 protein is CASSHWGSGYTF. The CDR3 DNA sequence: TGTGCCAGCAGCCACTGGGGCTCTGGCTACACCTTC.

The chain links TRBV6-1 to TRBJ1-1; D not certain. This CDR3 spans 13 amino acids. The germline CDR1 and CDR2 sequences are MNHNS and SASEGT. Trimming cost V 2 bases and J 12 bases, with 16 bases left between them. CDR3 nucleotides: TGTGCCAGCAGTGAAAGCCCCGTCGAGAGGACTTTCTTT. It yields the protein CASSESPVERTFF.

This chain joins TRBV20-1 and TRBJ2-7; D is uncertain. Looked up from germline, CDR1 is DFQATT and CDR2 is SNEGSKA (reference sequence). The CDR3 consists of 12 residues. V dropped 5 bases and J dropped 5 bases, with 13 bases sitting between them. CDR3 sequence reads: CSAPRGYHEQYF. DNA for the CDR3: TGCAGTGCTCCGCGCGGCTATCACGAGCAGTACTTC.

J is TRBJ2-7 and V is TRBV5-1, with a possible D match to TRBD2 (6 bases). Trimming stripped 2 bases from V and 6 bases from J, with 18 bases between. Germline V gene data show CDR1 as SGHRS and CDR2 as YFSETQ. The CDR3 has 15 residues. The CDR3 DNA sequence: TGCGCCAGCAGCTTCGTTGCGGGGACGTGGGTCGAGCAGTACTTC. Protein: CASSFVAGTWVEQYF.

The chain couples TRBV28 to TRBJ2-2; D ambiguous. V was pared by 6 bases and J by 4 bases, with 6 bases between. The CDR3 loop spans 12 amino acids. Germline lookup yields CDR1 MDHEN and CDR2 SYDVKM. CDR3 region: CASSSVTGELFF. The CDR3 DNA follows: TGTGCCAGCAGCTCAGTCACCGGGGAGCTGTTTTTT.

The chain has TRBV18 and TRBJ2-7; D tentatively fits TRBD1 or TRBD2 (5 bases each). Germline values: CDR1 KGHSH, CDR2 LQKENI. V gave up 0 bases and J gave up 3 bases, with 15 bases separating them. The CDR3 has 16 residues. CDR3 coding DNA: TGTGCCAGCTCACCACCGTCTGGGGGAATGGTCTACGAGCAGTACTTC. Protein product: CASSPPSGGMVYEQYF.

This rearrangement joins TRBV24-1 to TRBJ2-5; D gene ambiguous. Germline CDR1 KGHDR, CDR2 SFDVKD. The CDR3 is 15 amino acids. V lost 5 bases and J 5 bases, leaving 17 bases between the germline ends. CDR3 in DNA: TGTGCCACCAGTGCTAGTAACCATTGGCCGGAGACCCAGTACTTC. Its translation: CATSASNHWPETQYF.